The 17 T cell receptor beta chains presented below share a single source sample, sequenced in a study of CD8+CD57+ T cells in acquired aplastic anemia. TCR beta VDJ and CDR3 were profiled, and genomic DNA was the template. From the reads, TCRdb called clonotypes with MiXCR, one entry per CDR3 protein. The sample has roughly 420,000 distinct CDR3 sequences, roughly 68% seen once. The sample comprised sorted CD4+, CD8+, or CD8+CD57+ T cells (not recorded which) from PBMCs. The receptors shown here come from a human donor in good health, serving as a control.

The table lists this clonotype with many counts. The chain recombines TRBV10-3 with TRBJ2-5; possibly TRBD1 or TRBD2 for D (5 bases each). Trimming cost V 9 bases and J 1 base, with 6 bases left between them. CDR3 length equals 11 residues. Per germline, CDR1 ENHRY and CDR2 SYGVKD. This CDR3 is CAMGTQETQYF. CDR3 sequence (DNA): TGTGCCATGGGGACCCAAGAGACCCAGTACTTC.

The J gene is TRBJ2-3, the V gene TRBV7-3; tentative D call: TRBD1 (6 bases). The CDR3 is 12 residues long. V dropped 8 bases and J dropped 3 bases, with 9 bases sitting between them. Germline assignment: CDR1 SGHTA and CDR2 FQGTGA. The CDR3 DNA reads TGTGCCAGCGGGCAGGGGACAGATACGCAGTATTTT. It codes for CASGQGTDTQYF.

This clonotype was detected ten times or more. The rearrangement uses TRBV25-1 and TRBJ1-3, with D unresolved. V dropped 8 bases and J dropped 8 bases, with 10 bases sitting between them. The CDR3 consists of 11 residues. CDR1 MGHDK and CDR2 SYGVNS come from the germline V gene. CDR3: CASVKRDTIYF. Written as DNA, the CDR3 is TGTGCCAGCGTTAAGCGTGACACCATATATTTT.

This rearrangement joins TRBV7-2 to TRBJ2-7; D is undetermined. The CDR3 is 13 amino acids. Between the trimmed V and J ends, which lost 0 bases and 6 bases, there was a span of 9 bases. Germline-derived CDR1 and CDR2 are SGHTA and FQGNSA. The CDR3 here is CASSLALRAEQYF. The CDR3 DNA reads TGTGCCAGCAGCTTAGCTCTCCGGGCCGAGCAGTACTTC.

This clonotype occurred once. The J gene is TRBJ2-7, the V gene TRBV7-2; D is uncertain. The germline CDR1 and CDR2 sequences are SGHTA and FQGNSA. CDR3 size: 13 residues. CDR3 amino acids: CASSVSKPYEQYV. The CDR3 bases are TGTGCCAGCAGCGTATCCAAGCCGTACGAGCAGTATGTT.

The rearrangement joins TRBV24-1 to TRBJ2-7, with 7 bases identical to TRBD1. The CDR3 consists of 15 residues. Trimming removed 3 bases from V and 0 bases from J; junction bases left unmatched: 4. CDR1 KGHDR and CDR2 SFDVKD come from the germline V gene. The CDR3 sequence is CATSDTGQSSYEQYF. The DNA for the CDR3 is TGTGCCACCAGTGATACGGGACAGAGCTCCTACGAGCAGTACTTC.

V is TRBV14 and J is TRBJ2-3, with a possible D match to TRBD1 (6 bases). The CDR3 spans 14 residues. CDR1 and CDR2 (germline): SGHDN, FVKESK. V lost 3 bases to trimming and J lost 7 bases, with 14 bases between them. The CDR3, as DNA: TGTGCCAGCAGCCAGCTAACAGGGACGCATACGCAGTATTTT. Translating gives CASSQLTGTHTQYF.

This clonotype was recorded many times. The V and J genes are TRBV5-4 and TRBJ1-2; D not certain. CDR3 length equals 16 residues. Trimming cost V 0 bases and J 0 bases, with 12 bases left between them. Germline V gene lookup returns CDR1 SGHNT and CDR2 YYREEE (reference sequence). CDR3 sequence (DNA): TGTGCCAGCAGCTTGGGGGTGGGTTCTACTAACTATGGCTACACCTTC. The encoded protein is CASSLGVGSTNYGYTF.

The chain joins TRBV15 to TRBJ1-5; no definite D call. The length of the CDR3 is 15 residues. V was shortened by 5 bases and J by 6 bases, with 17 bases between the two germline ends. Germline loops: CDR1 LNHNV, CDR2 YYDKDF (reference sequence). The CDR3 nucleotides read TGTGCCACCAGCCTCCTGGGCGGGAAAAGTCAGCCCCAGCATTTT. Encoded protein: CATSLLGGKSQPQHF. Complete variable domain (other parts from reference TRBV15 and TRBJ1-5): DAMVIQNPRYQVTQFGKPVTLSCSQTLNHNVMYWYQQKSSQAPKLLFHYYDKDFNNEADTPDNFQSRRPNTSFCFLDIRSPGLGDTAMYLCATSLLGGKSQPQHFGDGTRLSIL.

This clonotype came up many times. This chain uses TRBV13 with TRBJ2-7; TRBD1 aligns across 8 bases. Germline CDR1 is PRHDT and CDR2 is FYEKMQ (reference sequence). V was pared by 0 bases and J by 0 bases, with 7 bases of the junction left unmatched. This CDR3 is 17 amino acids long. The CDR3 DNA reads TGTGCCAGCAGCTTAGGGAGACAGGGGAGGCCCTCCTACGAGCAGTACTTC. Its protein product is CASSLGRQGRPSYEQYF.

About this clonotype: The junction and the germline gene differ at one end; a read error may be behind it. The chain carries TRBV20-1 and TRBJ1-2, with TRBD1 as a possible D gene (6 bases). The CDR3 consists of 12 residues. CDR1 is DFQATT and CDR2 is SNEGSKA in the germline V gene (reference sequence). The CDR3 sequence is CSARPQGYAYTF. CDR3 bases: TGCAGTGCTAGGCCGCAGGGGTATGCCTACACCTTC.

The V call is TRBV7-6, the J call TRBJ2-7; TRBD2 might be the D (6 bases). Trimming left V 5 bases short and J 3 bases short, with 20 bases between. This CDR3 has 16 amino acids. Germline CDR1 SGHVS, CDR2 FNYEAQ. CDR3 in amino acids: CASSQRRGPQNYEQYF. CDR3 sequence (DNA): TGTGCCAGCAGCCAGAGGCGGGGCCCACAAAACTACGAGCAGTACTTC.

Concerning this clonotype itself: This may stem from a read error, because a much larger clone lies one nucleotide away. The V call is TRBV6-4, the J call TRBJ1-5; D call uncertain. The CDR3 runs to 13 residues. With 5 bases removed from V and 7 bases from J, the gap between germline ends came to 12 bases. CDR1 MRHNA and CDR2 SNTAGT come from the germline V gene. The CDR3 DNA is TGTGCCAGCAGTATGGAGGGCGGACAGCCCCAGCATTTT. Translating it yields CASSMEGGQPQHF.

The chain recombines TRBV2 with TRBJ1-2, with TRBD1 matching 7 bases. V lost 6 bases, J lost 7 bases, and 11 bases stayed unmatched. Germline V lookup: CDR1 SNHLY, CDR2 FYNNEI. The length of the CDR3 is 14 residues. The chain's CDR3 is CASSPHWDSSGYTF. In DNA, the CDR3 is TGTGCCAGCAGCCCCCATTGGGACAGTTCTGGCTACACCTTC.

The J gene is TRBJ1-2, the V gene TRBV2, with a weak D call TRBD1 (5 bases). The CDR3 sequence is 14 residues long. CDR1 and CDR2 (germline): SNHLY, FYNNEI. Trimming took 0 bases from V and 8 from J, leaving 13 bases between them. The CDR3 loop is CASSEAGRGKGYTF. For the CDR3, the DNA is TGTGCCAGCAGTGAAGCAGGGAGGGGCAAAGGCTACACCTTC.

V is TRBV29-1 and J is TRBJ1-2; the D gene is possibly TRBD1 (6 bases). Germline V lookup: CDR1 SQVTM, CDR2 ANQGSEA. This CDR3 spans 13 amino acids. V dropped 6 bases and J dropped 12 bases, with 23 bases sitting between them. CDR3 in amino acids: CSVGDRTNYAHTF. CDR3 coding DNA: TGCAGCGTCGGAGACAGGACAAACTATGCCCACACCTTC. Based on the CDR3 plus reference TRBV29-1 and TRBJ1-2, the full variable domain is SAVISQKPSRDICQRGTSLTIQCQVDSQVTMMFWYRQQPGQSLTLIATANQGSEATYESGFVIDKFPISRPNLTFSTLTVSNMSPEDSSIYLCSVGDRTNYAHTFGSGTRLTVV.

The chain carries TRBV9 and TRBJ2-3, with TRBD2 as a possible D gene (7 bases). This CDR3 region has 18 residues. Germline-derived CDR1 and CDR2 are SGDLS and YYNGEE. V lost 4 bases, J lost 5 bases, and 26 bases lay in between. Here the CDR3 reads CASSPPTGGRGYIDTQYF. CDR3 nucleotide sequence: TGTGCCAGCAGCCCTCCCACGGGGGGCCGGGGGTATATAGATACGCAGTATTTT.